This T cell receptor beta chain was captured by sequencing in a study of beta chain features in type 1 diabetes (dated by TCRdb to between 2017 and 2018). The study in broad terms: Mean age, gender distribution, total cell number and subset yield were not different between patients and healthy donors. Regulatory and stem cell-like memory subsets were obtained from only 8 patients and roughly 8 healthy donors, while naive and central memory subsets were obtained from all 30 or so donors. A total of about 99,000,000 sorted cells were examined across all samples, and RNA yield correlated strongly with the number of cells per subset. In the study, TCRB repertoires of sorted circulating CD4+ T cell subsets from recently diagnosed type 1 diabetes patients were compared with those of matched healthy donors.

Paper-wide results and their limitations: Because cDNA rather than genomic DNA was sequenced, highly expressing activated cells could have been over-represented, although no difference in activation and CD3 levels was found between groups. Only small numbers of individuals were included in the HLA sub-analyses, which left unresolved whether HLA type had any influence on TCRB rearrangement. Fewer insertions and more nucleotide deletions at VDJ recombination sites were observed in patients with type 1 diabetes, implying thymic rearrangement abnormalities. In all four CD4+ subsets, TCRB CDR3 length was moderately but significantly shorter in type 1 diabetes patients. Naive, central memory and regulatory TCRB repertoires appeared more similar among patients than among healthy donors. Shorter templates might have been favored by PCR, but patient and control samples were amplified and corrected together, so both groups would have been affected equally by any skew.

Regarding this clone: What this receptor recognizes is not known. One base away there is no much larger clone; base qualities are not given.

V and J lose 4 bases and 5 bases, and a span of 10 bases separates them. The germline V gene encodes CDR1 SGHDT and CDR2 YYEEEE. CDR3 length: 13 amino acids, cysteine to phenylalanine. The read is trimmed to its CDR3 DNA, 39 bases read in frame from base 1. Each donor gave one peripheral blood draw, approximately 110 mL on average, collected into heparinised tubes. Using a panel that included CD45RO, CCR7, CD25, CD127, CD95 and CD27, naive, central memory, regulatory and stem cell-like memory CD4+ T cells were sorted on a BD FACSAria II. A purity above 98% was achieved for all sorted populations. PBMCs were separated immediately by Lymphoprep density gradient centrifugation and were stained directly, without being cultured. To minimize batch effects, samples were stained and sorted in pairs, one healthy donor with one patient per experiment. All of the isolated RNA was reverse transcribed with the High Capacity cDNA Reverse Transcription Kit, so expressed TCRB transcripts were sequenced. Deep immunoSEQ sequencing was performed on naive, central memory and regulatory T cell samples, with an average of roughly 3.6 million total reads per sample. Sorted cells were lysed in RLT buffer, and RNA was extracted using DNase-treated RNeasy Micro or Mini kits according to cell number. Each cell subset was processed on its own to prevent cross-contamination, while patient and healthy donor samples were processed together. The immunoSEQ multiplex PCR was used to amplify TCRB sequences from cDNA, yielding 87-bp fragments that span the CDR3 region. Amplicons were sequenced on the Illumina HiSeq platform. On the authors' methods: Synthetic template baselines were used to correct PCR bias computationally, reads within Hamming distance 2 were collapsed together, and singletons that could not be merged were discarded. By aligning reads against IMGT, V, D and J genes, CDR3 length, and insertions or deletions at six rearrangement sites were assigned. Within each subset, clonotype counts were normalized to sorted cell number, and only after that were true diversity and Gini coefficients computed with the tcR R package. The overlap coefficient, calculated on TCRB nucleotide sequences, was used to quantify repertoire sharing. As stored in TCRdb, this immuneACCESS dataset retains in-frame rearrangements with V and J assigned. A fraction of the clones does not appear; measured against another copy, unresolved V genes explain less than half of the discrepancy, and the remainder lacks a known reason. D and trimming come from the DNA, and the V and J calls and clone size come from that table. Present in this sample are 300,000 to 350,000 clones, 9.3% of which were seen just once. 1% of the sample comes from the top ten.

Recombination connected TRBV5-6 to TRBJ1-5; the best D guess is TRBD1, with 5 bases matching. Sequences were obtained from central memory CD4+ T cells from blood. This receptor was identified in a man younger than 45 with type 1 diabetes. The nucleotide sequence is TGTGCCAGCAGCAAGGACACTGATCAGCCCCAGCATTTT. This is translated as CASSKDTDQPQHF.